These 24 T cell receptor beta chains came from one sample sequenced in a study of control samples from healthy donors and cancer patients. TCRdb's table, derived via immunoSEQ multiplex PCR, lists solely in-frame clones and lacks some. The table includes about 190,000 clones, around 93% detected once. Sample: blood. The receptors were sampled from a man aged 25 to 40 in good health.

The chain carries TRBV10-3 and TRBJ1-4; D is perhaps TRBD1 (6 bases). Germline CDR1 and CDR2: ENHRY and SYGVKD. The CDR3 totals 15 residues. The V end lost 3 bases, the J end lost 7 bases, and 15 bases lay between the germline ends. Written as DNA, the CDR3 is TGTGCCATCAGTGAAAAACAGGGAGGGAGTGAAAAACTGTTTTTT. The encoded protein is CAISEKQGGSEKLFF.

This CDR3 reads CASSLGDDGYNEQFF. The CDR3 DNA is TGTGCCAGCAGCTTAGGGGACGACGGTTACAATGAGCAGTTCTTC. The chain has TRBV7-9 and TRBJ2-1; D may be TRBD1 or TRBD2 (5 bases each). This CDR3 comprises 15 residues. The germline V and J ends were trimmed by 1 base and 4 bases, with 11 bases remaining between them. Germline assignment: CDR1 SEHNR and CDR2 FQNEAQ (reference sequence).

This clone was seen only a few times. The genes are TRBV6-1 and TRBJ2-1; the D gene is possibly TRBD1 (7 bases). Germline assignment: CDR1 MNHNS and CDR2 SASEGT. The ends were cut back, 3 bases at V and 9 bases at J, with 21 bases in the middle. The CDR3 has 16 amino acids. Here the CDR3 DNA reads TGTGCCAGCAGTGACCAGCAGGGGGGACATCTGGGTGAGCAGTTCTTC. This sequence encodes CASSDQQGGHLGEQFF.

Regarding this clone: Other DNA sequences in this specimen translate into the identical CDR3. The gene calls are TRBV6-1 and TRBJ1-2; D is unclear. Trimming removed 3 bases from V and 4 bases from J, with 6 bases in between. The CDR3 is made up of 12 amino acids. CDR1 and CDR2 from the germline V gene are MNHNS and SASEGT. Here the CDR3 reads CASSEALYGYTF. Written as DNA, the CDR3 is TGTGCCAGCAGTGAGGCCCTCTATGGCTACACCTTC.

The chain couples TRBV3-1 (or the pseudogene TRBV3-2) to TRBJ1-2, with 9 bases that match TRBD1. This CDR3 comprises 15 residues. CDR1 is LGHDT and CDR2 is YNNKEL in the germline V gene (reference sequence). Unmatched junction bases numbered 11, after V lost 4 bases and J lost 8 bases. The CDR3 loop reads CASSPAAGTGYGYTF. The CDR3 bases are TGTGCCAGCAGCCCCGCCGCCGGGACAGGGTACGGCTACACCTTC.

The chain uses TRBV7-9 and TRBJ2-7, with D possibly called TRBD1 or TRBD2 (5 bases each). Germline CDR1 SEHNR, CDR2 FQNEAQ (reference sequence). The CDR3 sequence is 15 residues long. V was shortened by 1 base and J by 3 bases, with 13 bases between the two germline ends. CDR3: CASSLVFGDVYEQYF. DNA of the CDR3: TGTGCCAGCAGCTTAGTATTTGGGGACGTCTACGAGCAGTACTTC.

The genes are TRBV7-6 and TRBJ1-6; TRBD1 is a possible D gene (5 bases). Between the trimmed V and J ends, which lost 5 bases and 6 bases, there was a span of 23 bases. The CDR3 has 18 residues. Germline assignment: CDR1 SGHVS and CDR2 FNYEAQ. The CDR3 spells CASSRWDRRKRGNSPLHF. CDR3 nucleotides: TGTGCCAGCAGCCGATGGGACCGCAGAAAAAGGGGTAATTCACCCCTCCACTTT.

CDR3: CASSLFASADNEQFF. CDR3 bases: TGTGCCAGCAGCTTATTCGCATCAGCGGACAATGAGCAGTTCTTC. V is TRBV11-3 and J is TRBJ2-1; tentative D call: TRBD2 (5 bases). Germline V gene lookup returns CDR1 SGHNT and CDR2 YENEEA. The CDR3 runs 15 residues. Trimming removed 2 bases at V and 5 bases at J, with 13 bases between.

There are a few counts of this clone. The chain recombines TRBV7-9 with TRBJ1-1, with D possibly being TRBD1 (6 bases). This CDR3 is 14 amino acids long. Trimming left V 4 bases short and J 1 base short, with 10 bases between. Germline CDR1 reads SEHNR; CDR2 reads FQNEAQ (reference sequence). For the CDR3, the DNA is TGTGCCAGCAGCTCGGGGGGCACGAACACTGAAGCTTTCTTT. This gives the protein CASSSGGTNTEAFF.

V is TRBV6-4 and J is TRBJ2-1; 11 bases align to TRBD1. The germline gives CDR1 MRHNA, CDR2 SNTAGT. The CDR3 is 14 residues long. Unmatched junction bases numbered 0, after V lost 2 bases and J lost 6 bases. CDR3: CASSDGTGGNEQFF. In DNA, the CDR3 is TGTGCCAGCAGTGACGGGACAGGGGGCAATGAGCAGTTCTTC.

The chain has TRBV19 and TRBJ2-1, with TRBD2 identical over 12 bases. Trimming removed 6 bases from V and 6 bases from J; junction bases left unmatched: 6. Germline V gene sequence: CDR1 LNHDA, CDR2 SQIVND (reference sequence). CDR3 length: 15 amino acids. The CDR3 DNA reads TGTGCCAGTAGCCCGACTAGCGGGGGCACCAATGAGCAGTTCTTC. Protein sequence: CASSPTSGGTNEQFF.

The rearrangement uses TRBV2 and TRBJ2-5, with 7 bases aligning to TRBD2. The V segment lost 10 bases and the J segment 2 bases; nucleotides outside the gene matches: 10. The CDR3 extends over 14 amino acids. Per the germline V gene, CDR1 is SNHLY and CDR2 is FYNNEI. CDR3 DNA sequence: TGTGCCACTTCTCGAGGACTAGTTCAAGAGACCCAGTACTTC. Its translation: CATSRGLVQETQYF.

In this sample, this clone turned up once. The chain employs TRBV2 and TRBJ2-7; 9 nucleotides agree with TRBD2. CDR1 SNHLY and CDR2 FYNNEI come from the germline V gene. Trimming took 3 bases from V and 0 from J; bases not matched to a gene: 3. This CDR3 comprises 15 residues. In nucleotides, the CDR3 is TGTGCCAGCAGTGATAAGCGGGGGGTCTCCTACGAGCAGTACTTC. This translates into CASSDKRGVSYEQYF.

The genes are TRBV4-1 and TRBJ1-3; TRBD1 aligns across 8 bases. The CDR3 spans 16 residues. The V gene end was trimmed by 0 bases and the J gene end by 10 bases; junction bases not matched to a gene: 11. The germline CDR1 and CDR2 sequences are MGHRA and YSYEKL. CDR3 sequence reads: CASSQDPWTGPRTIYF. CDR3 nucleotides: TGCGCCAGCAGCCAAGACCCCTGGACAGGGCCACGGACCATATATTTT.

The chain joins TRBV7-9 to TRBJ2-7; 7 nucleotides line up with TRBD1. The CDR3 consists of 15 residues. V shed 4 bases, J shed 1 base, and the junction held 7 bases outside the gene matches. Looked up from germline, CDR1 is SEHNR and CDR2 is FQNEAQ (reference sequence). CDR3 DNA sequence: TGTGCCAGCAGCTCCCGGGACAGCCTATCCTACGAGCAGTACTTC. Residues: CASSSRDSLSYEQYF.

The chain links TRBV5-1 to TRBJ2-1; possibly TRBD2 for D (6 bases). Between the trimmed V and J ends, which lost 4 bases and 8 bases, there was a span of 19 bases. There are 15 residues in the CDR3. CDR1 and CDR2 from the germline V gene are SGHRS and YFSETQ. CDR3 DNA: TGCGCCAGCAGCGCCACTAGCCTGTTTCTGCATGAGCAGTTCTTC. Residues: CASSATSLFLHEQFF.

The chain uses TRBV6-6 and TRBJ2-5; 7 bases align to TRBD1. CDR1 is MNHNY, CDR2 SVGAGI, per germline (reference sequence). The CDR3 totals 16 residues. V lost 6 bases and J lost 2; bases outside the gene matches: 12. The DNA of the CDR3 is TGTGCCAGCAGCCCAAACAGGGGCCTGGGTCAAGAGACCCAGTACTTC. Translating gives CASSPNRGLGQETQYF.

In DNA, the CDR3 is TGTGCCAGCAGCGTAGGAACAGATGTCTCCTACGAGCAGTACTTC. Translation: CASSVGTDVSYEQYF. The chain couples TRBV9 to TRBJ2-7; D is undetermined. Trimming took off 0 bases at V and 0 bases at J, with 10 bases between the two ends. The germline CDR1 and CDR2 sequences are SGDLS and YYNGEE. The CDR3 spans 15 residues.

The chain recombines TRBV19 with TRBJ1-1; D is unresolved. Germline V gene data show CDR1 as LNHDA and CDR2 as SQIVND (reference sequence). V was clipped by 5 bases and J by 3 bases, with 16 bases between them. The CDR3 covers 15 residues. CDR3 protein: CASSGQAWWDTEAFF. In DNA form, the CDR3 reads TGTGCCAGTAGTGGCCAGGCCTGGTGGGACACTGAAGCTTTCTTT.

The chain carries TRBV4-1 and TRBJ2-7; D is unclear. CDR3 length: 18 residues. Per the germline V gene, CDR1 is MGHRA and CDR2 is YSYEKL. With 0 bases removed from V and 4 bases from J, the gap between germline ends came to 22 bases. CDR3 DNA sequence: TGCGCCAGCAGCCAAGAGTTGGGCCAGGTGACCTCTCTGTACGAGCAGTACTTC. Translating gives CASSQELGQVTSLYEQYF.

J is TRBJ1-1 and V is TRBV5-6; D might be TRBD1 (6 bases). The CDR3 totals 16 residues. Germline assignment: CDR1 SGHDT and CDR2 YYEEEE. V lost 4 bases to trimming and J lost 7 bases, with 23 bases between them. CDR3 sequence reads: CASSHEATRGRGEAFF. For the CDR3, the DNA is TGTGCCAGCAGCCACGAAGCTACCCGGGGGCGCGGTGAAGCTTTCTTT.

The chain carries TRBV6-5 and TRBJ1-6; tentative D call: TRBD1 (6 bases). V was trimmed by 6 bases and J by 10 bases, leaving 19 bases between them. Germline CDR1 is MNHEY and CDR2 is SVGAGI. The CDR3 covers 15 residues. As DNA, the CDR3 is TGTGCCAGCAGAACAGGGCGATCGTTGAACTCACCCCTCCACTTT. This codes for CASRTGRSLNSPLHF.

V usage is TRBV7-9 and J usage is TRBJ2-7; either TRBD1 or TRBD2 may fit D (5 bases each). This CDR3 spans 13 amino acids. Looked up from germline, CDR1 is SEHNR and CDR2 is FQNEAQ (reference sequence). V lost 7 bases, J lost 0 bases, and 10 bases lay in between. In DNA, the CDR3 is TGTGCCAGCACCCCCGGGACCTCCTACGAGCAGTACTTC. Translation: CASTPGTSYEQYF.

The chain couples TRBV27 to TRBJ1-5; no clear D. The CDR3 sequence is 12 residues long. The germline CDR1 and CDR2 sequences are MNHEY and SMNVEV (reference sequence). The V gene lost 3 bases and the J gene lost 3 bases, with 3 bases spanning the gap. The CDR3 sequence is CASSFPNQPQHF. CDR3 DNA sequence: TGTGCCAGCAGTTTCCCCAATCAGCCCCAGCATTTT.